This TCR beta chain was identified during a study of cytomegalovirus exposure and HLA in healthy donors. Findings and caveats of the study: Per published accounts, TCR beta sequences correctly predicted the HLA-A and HLA-B alleles of most subjects. Roughly uniform sequencing depth across donors was assumed, possibly incorrectly.

For this clone: Its target is not known.

The PCR was carried out with 60 Vbeta primers and 13 Jbeta primers. Sequencing was performed with immunoSEQ multiplex PCR; in TCRdb, only in-frame clones are kept and a portion is missing. The sample shows 150,000 to 200,000 clones, less than 80% of them seen only once. The CDR3 spans 12 residues. Germline CDR1 reads MNHEY; CDR2 reads SVGAGI. Trimming cost V 6 bases and J 2 bases, with 7 bases left between them. Sequences were obtained from PBMCs. The source is a woman in her thirties in good health and CMV-seropositive. V usage is TRBV6-5 and J usage is TRBJ1-2, with D possibly matching TRBD1 (5 bases). CDR3 DNA sequence: TGTGCCAGCAGCACAGGAAACTATGGCTACACCTTC. It specifies CASSTGNYGYTF.